The source of this T cell receptor (beta chain) is a study of T cell responses to AZD1222 COVID-19 vaccine. Notes on the study in general: The donor cohort was predominantly white British with a female majority, and clonal diversity may have been underestimated.

Germline assignment: CDR1 SGHTA and CDR2 FQGNSA. The CDR3 is 17 residues long. The ends lost 1 base at V and 4 bases at J; junction bases unmatched: 10. Profiling relied on immunoSEQ multiplex PCR, and the TCRdb table lists in-frame clones only, not all of them. The table has tens of thousands of clones, about 86% seen once. For this clone: What it recognizes is unknown.

The receptor was isolated from an adult in good health. The J gene is TRBJ1-2, the V gene TRBV7-2; 9 nucleotides match TRBD1. The material sequenced was peripheral blood, taken on day 0 of AZD1222 vaccination. The CDR3 DNA reads as TGTGCCAGCAGCTTAGGTGGGACAGGGAGTGTAAGCTATGGCTACACCTTC. Translating gives CASSLGGTGSVSYGYTF.